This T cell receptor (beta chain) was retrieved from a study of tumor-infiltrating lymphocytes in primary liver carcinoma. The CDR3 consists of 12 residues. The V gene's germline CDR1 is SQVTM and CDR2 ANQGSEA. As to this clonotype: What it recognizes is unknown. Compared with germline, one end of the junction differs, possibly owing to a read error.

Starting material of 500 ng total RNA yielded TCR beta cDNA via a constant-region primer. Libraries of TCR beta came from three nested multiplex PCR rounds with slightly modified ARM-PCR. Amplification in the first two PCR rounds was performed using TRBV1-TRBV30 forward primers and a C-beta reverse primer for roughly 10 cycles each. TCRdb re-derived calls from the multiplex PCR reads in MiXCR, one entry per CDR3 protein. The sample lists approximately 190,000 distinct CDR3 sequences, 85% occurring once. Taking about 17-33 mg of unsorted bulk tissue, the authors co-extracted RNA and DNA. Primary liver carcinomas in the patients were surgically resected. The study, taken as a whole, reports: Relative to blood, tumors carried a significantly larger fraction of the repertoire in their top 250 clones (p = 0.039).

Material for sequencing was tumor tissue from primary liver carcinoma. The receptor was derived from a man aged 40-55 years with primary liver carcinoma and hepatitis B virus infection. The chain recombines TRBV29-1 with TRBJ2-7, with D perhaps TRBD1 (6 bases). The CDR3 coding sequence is TGCATCGTTCAGACAGGTACCTACGAGCTGTACTTC. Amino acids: CIVQTGTYELYF.